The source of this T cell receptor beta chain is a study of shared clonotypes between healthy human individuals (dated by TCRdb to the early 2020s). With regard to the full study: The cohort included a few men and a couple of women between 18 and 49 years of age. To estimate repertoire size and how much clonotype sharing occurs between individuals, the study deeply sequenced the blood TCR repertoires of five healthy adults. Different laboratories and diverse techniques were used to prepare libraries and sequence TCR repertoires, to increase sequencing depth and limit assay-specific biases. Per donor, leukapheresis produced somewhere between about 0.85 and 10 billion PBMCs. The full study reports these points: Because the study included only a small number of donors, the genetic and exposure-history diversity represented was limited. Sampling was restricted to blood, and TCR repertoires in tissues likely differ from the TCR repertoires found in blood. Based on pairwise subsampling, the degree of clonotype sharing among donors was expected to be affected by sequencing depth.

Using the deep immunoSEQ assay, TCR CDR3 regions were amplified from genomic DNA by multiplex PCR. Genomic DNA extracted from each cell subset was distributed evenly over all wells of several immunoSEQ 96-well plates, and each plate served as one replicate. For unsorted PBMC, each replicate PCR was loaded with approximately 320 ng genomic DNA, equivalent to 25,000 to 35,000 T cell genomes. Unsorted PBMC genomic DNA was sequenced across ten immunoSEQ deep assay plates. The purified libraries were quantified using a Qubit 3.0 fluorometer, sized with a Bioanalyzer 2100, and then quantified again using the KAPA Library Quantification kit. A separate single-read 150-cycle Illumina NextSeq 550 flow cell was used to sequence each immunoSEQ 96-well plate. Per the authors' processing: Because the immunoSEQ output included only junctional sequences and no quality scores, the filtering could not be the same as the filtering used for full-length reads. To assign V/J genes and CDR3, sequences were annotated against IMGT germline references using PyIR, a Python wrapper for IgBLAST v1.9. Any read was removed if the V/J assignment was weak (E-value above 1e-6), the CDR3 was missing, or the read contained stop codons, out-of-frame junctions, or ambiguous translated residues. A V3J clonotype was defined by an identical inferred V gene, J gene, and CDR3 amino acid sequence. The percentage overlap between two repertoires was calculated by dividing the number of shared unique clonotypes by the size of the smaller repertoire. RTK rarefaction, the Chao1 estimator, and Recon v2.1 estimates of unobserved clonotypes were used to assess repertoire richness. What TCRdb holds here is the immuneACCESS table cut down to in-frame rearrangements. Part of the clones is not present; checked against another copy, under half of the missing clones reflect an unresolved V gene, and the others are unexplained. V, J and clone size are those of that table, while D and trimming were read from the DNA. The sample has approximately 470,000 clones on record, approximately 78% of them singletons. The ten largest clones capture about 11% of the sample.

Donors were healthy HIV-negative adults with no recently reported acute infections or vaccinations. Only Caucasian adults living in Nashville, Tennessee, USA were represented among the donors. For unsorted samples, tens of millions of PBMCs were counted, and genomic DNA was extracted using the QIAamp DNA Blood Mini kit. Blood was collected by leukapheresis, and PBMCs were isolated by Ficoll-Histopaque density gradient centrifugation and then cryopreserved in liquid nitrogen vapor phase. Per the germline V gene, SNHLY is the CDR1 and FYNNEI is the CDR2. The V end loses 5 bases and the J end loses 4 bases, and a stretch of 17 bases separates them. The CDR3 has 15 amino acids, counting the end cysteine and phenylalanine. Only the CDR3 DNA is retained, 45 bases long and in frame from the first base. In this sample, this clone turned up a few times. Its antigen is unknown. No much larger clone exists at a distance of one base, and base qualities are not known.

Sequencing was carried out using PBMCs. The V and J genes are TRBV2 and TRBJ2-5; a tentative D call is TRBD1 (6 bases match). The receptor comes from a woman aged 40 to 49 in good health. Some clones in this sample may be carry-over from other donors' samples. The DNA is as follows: TGTGCCAGCAGTCAGGGCAGGGGAATAGGAGAGACCCAGTACTTC. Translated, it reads CASSQGRGIGETQYF.